This T cell receptor (beta chain) was identified in a study of liver allograft versus peripheral blood T cells. The overall study: Recipients' peripheral blood supplied the T cell receptor repertoires against which those in transplanted livers were compared.

The sample holds many counts of this clonotype. Antigen: not known. The germline V gene encodes CDR1 MNHNS and CDR2 SASEGT. The V end was cut by 6 bases, the J end by 2 bases, with 10 bases between. CDR3 length: 13 amino acids. Findings of the study overall: Liver allograft repertoires of T cell receptors reportedly diverged from peripheral blood repertoires.

TCRdb recomputed calls from the reads with MiXCR, one row per CDR3 protein. The table includes about 16,000 distinct CDR3 sequences, around 21% detected once. This chain connects TRBV6-1 to TRBJ1-1; TRBD1 might be the D (5 bases). The origin of this receptor is a human patient who had a liver transplant. A share of the T cells may be of graft donor origin. DNA of the CDR3: TGTGCCAGCAGCTGGGGGGGAAACACTGAAGCTTTCTTT. This encodes CASSWGGNTEAFF.